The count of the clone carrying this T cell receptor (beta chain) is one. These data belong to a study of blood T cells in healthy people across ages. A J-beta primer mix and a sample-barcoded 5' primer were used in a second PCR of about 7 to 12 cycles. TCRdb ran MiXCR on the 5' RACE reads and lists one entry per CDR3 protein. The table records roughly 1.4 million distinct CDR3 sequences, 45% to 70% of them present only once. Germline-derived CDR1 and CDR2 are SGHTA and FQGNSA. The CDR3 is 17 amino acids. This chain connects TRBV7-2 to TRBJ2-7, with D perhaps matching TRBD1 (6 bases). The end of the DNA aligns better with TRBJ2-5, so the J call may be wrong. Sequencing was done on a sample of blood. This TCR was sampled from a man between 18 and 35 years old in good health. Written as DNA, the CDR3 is TGTGCCAGCAGCCTTGAGGCAGGGGCCGTCGGATTGGAGACCCAGTACTTC. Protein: CASSLEAGAVGLETQYF.